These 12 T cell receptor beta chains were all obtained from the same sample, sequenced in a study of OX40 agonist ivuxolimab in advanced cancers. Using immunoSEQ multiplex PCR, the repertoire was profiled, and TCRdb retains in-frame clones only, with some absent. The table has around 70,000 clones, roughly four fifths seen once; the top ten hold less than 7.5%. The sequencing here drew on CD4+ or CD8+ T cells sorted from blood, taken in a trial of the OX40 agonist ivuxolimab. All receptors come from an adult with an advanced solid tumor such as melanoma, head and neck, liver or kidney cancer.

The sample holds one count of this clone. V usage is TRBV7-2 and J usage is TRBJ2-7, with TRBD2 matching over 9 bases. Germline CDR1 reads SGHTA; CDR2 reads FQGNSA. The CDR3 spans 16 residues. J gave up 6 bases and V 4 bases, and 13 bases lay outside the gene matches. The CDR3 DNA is TGTGCCAGCAGCTCCGGTTCGTTGGGCGGGAGGGGCGAGCAGTACTTC. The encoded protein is CASSSGSLGGRGEQYF.

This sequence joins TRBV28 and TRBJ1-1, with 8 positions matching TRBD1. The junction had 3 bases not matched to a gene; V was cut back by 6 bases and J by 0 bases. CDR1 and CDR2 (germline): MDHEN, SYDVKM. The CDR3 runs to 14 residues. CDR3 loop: CASRRTGMNTEAFF. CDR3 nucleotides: TGTGCCAGCAGGCGGACAGGGATGAACACTGAAGCTTTCTTT.

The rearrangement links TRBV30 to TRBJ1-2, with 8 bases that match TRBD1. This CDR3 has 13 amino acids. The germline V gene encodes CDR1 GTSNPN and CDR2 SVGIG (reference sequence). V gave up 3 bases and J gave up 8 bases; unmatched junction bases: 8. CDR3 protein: CAWRRTGFGGYTF. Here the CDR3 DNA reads TGTGCCTGGAGACGGACAGGGTTCGGCGGCTACACCTTC.

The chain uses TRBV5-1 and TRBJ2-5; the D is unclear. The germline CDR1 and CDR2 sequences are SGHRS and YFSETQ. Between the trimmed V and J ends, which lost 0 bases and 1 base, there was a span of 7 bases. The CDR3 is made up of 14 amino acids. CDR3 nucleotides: TGCGCCAGCAGCTTGGGGGTAGCCCAAGAGACCCAGTACTTC. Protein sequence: CASSLGVAQETQYF.

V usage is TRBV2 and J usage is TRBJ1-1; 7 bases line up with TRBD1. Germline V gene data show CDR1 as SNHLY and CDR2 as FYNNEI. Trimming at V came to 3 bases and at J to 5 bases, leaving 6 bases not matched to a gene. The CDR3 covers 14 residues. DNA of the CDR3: TGTGCCAGCAGTGAGGAGGGGGCGTGGACTGAAGCTTTCTTT. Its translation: CASSEEGAWTEAFF.

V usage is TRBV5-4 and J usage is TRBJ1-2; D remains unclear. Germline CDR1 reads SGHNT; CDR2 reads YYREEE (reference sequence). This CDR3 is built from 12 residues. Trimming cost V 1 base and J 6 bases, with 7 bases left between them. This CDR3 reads CASSLNLHGYTF. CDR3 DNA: TGTGCCAGCAGCTTGAATTTACATGGCTACACCTTC.

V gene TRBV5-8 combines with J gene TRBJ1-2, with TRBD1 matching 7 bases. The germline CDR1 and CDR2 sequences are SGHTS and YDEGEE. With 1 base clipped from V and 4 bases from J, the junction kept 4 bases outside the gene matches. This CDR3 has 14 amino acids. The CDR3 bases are TGTGCCAGCAGCTTGAACAGGGGTGGCTATGGCTACACCTTC. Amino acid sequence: CASSLNRGGYGYTF.

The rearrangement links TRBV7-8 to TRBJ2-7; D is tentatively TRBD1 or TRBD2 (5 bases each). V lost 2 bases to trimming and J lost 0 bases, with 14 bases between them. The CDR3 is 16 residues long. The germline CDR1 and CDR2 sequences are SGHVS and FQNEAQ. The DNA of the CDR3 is TGTGCCAGCAGCTTAAAAGGGACGGCGATCTCCTACGAGCAGTACTTC. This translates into CASSLKGTAISYEQYF.

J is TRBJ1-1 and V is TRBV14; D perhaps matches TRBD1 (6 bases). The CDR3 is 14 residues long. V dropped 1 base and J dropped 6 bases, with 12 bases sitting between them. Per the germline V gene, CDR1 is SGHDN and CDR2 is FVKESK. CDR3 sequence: CASSQAARGAEAFF. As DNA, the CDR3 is TGTGCCAGCAGCCAAGCGGCCAGGGGAGCTGAAGCTTTCTTT.

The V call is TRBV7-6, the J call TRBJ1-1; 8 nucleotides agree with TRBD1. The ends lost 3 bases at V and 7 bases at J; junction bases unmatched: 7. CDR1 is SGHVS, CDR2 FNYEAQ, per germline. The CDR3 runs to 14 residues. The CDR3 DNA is TGTGCCAGCAGCTTCCTGGACAGGGATATTGAAGCTTTCTTT. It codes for CASSFLDRDIEAFF.

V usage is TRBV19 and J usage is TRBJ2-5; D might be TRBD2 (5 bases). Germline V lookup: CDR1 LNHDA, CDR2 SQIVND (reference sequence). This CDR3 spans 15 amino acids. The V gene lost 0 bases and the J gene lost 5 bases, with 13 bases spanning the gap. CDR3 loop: CASSIDSLGGETQYF. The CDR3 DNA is TGTGCCAGTAGTATAGACAGTTTGGGCGGGGAGACCCAGTACTTC.

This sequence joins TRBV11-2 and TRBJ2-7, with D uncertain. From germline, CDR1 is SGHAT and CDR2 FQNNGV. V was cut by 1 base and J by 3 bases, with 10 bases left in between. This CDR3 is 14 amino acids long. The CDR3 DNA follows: TGTGCCAGCAGCTTAGGCTCACATAGCTACGAGCAGTACTTC. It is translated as CASSLGSHSYEQYF.